This T cell receptor (beta chain) comes out of a study of shared clonotypes between healthy human individuals. Study findings and constraints: In contrast to clonotypes shared by all four donors, non-shared clonotypes had lower generation probabilities.

Sequencing used immunoSEQ multiplex PCR; TCRdb keeps in-frame clones, though not all of them. This sample has around 2.3 million clones, with approximately 94% found just once. Looked up from germline, CDR1 is SEHNR and CDR2 is FQNEAQ (reference sequence). V lost 6 bases and J lost 8, with 16 bases in between. This CDR3 is built from 13 residues. On this clone itself: The antigen remains unidentified.

This chain links TRBV7-9 with TRBJ1-1; D not resolved. The TCR originated in a man aged 18 to 29 in good health. The source material was naive CD4+ T cells sorted from blood. Subset here: CD45RA+ positively selected. The DNA for the CDR3 is TGTGCCAGCAGGGTGGATCTGGGCAGGGAAGCTTTCTTT. Its translation: CASRVDLGREAFF.